Presented here are 26 T cell receptor beta chains from one specimen sequenced in a study of PD-L1 blockade in urothelial cancer. Time point meaning: peripheral blood 6 weeks after treatment start. Generated by immunoSEQ multiplex PCR, the TCRdb table keeps only in-frame clones and is missing some. The sample has about 45,000 clones, around 82% seen once. The sequenced sample was PBMCs, obtained around atezolizumab (anti-PD-L1) treatment. The receptors were gathered from a man between 60 and 70 years old with urothelial cancer.

This clone came up a few times. The chain recombines TRBV27 with TRBJ1-5, with TRBD1 as a possible D gene (6 bases). V was trimmed by 8 bases and J by 5 bases, leaving 10 bases between them. The germline V gene encodes CDR1 MNHEY and CDR2 SMNVEV (reference sequence). This CDR3 is 12 amino acids long. CDR3 coding DNA: TGTGCCAGCGGACAGCGACATCAGCCCCAGCATTTT. Encoded protein: CASGQRHQPQHF.

A single count supports this clone. The sample carries other DNA sequences with the same CDR3. The genes are TRBV27 and TRBJ2-7; TRBD1 aligns across 11 bases. CDR1 and CDR2 from the germline V gene are MNHEY and SMNVEV (reference sequence). V lost 5 bases and J lost 5; bases outside the gene matches: 8. This CDR3 has 15 amino acids. CDR3 coding DNA: TGTGCCAGCAGTCCCTGGACAGGGGGCGTCGACGAGCAGTACTTC. Its protein is CASSPWTGGVDEQYF.

The chain combines TRBV7-2 with TRBJ2-2, with 7 bases that match TRBD1. J was trimmed by 3 bases and V by 8 bases; bases with no gene match: 6. In germline, CDR1 is SGHTA, CDR2 FQGNSA. CDR3 size: 14 residues. For the CDR3, the DNA is TGTGCCAGCCCCGACAGGGACGACACCGGGGAGCTGTTTTTT. This sequence encodes CASPDRDDTGELFF.

The V gene is TRBV4-2, the J gene TRBJ2-1, with 13 bases aligning to TRBD2. The germline gives CDR1 LGHNA, CDR2 YNFKEQ. This CDR3 has 16 amino acids. V gave up 3 bases and J gave up 3 bases; unmatched junction bases: 2. CDR3 sequence: CASSQRLAGGYNEQFF. The CDR3 nucleotides read TGTGCCAGCAGCCAGCGACTAGCGGGGGGCTACAATGAGCAGTTCTTC.

The CDR3 is CASSLGLAGKTQYF. For the CDR3, the DNA is TGTGCCAGCAGCTTAGGCCTAGCGGGAAAGACCCAGTACTTC. The chain employs TRBV7-2 and TRBJ2-5; 9 nucleotides agree with TRBD2. Trimming took 1 base from V and 6 from J; bases not matched to a gene: 3. The CDR3 is made up of 14 amino acids. Germline V gene data show CDR1 as SGHTA and CDR2 as FQGNSA.

CDR3 bases: TGCAGCGTTGGAAGGAGGGACCCGGGCGATGGCTACACCTTC. Amino acid sequence: CSVGRRDPGDGYTF. The chain is built from TRBV29-1 and TRBJ1-2; TRBD1 is a possible D gene (5 bases). This CDR3 has 14 amino acids. Germline CDR1 and CDR2: SQVTM and ANQGSEA. Trimming pared 4 bases from V and 6 bases from J, leaving 18 bases between. Full variable domain (rest looked up from reference TRBV29-1 and TRBJ1-2): SAVISQKPSRDICQRGTSLTIQCQVDSQVTMMFWYRQQPGQSLTLIATANQGSEATYESGFVIDKFPISRPNLTFSTLTVSNMSPEDSSIYLCSVGRRDPGDGYTFGSGTRLTVV.

The CDR3 protein is CASRTGLGGYEQYF. The CDR3 DNA reads as TGTGCCAGCAGGACAGGGTTAGGGGGCTACGAGCAGTACTTC. The chain couples TRBV27 to TRBJ2-7; 7 bases are shared with TRBD1. The CDR3 extends over 14 amino acids. The ends lost 6 bases at V and 3 bases at J; junction bases unmatched: 8. Germline V gene lookup returns CDR1 MNHEY and CDR2 SMNVEV (reference sequence).

This clone was seen only a few times. This sequence joins TRBV6-5 and TRBJ1-6, with 9 positions matching TRBD1. The V segment lost 2 bases and the J segment 9 bases; nucleotides outside the gene matches: 8. This CDR3 region has 16 residues. Germline V CDR1 and CDR2: MNHEY, SVGAGI. In DNA, the CDR3 is TGTGCCAGCAGTTACACCGGGACAGGGTACCGTTCACCCCTCCACTTT. Its protein is CASSYTGTGYRSPLHF.

The J gene is TRBJ2-2, the V gene TRBV6-5, with D perhaps TRBD2 (5 bases). Trimming left V 6 bases short and J 3 bases short, with 8 bases between. The V gene's germline CDR1 is MNHEY and CDR2 SVGAGI. The CDR3 is made up of 13 amino acids. For the CDR3, the DNA is TGTGCCAGCAGACATAGCGACACCGGGGAGCTGTTTTTT. Its protein product is CASRHSDTGELFF.

V usage is TRBV7-2 and J usage is TRBJ2-1; D perhaps matches TRBD1 (5 bases). The CDR3 contains 14 residues. Between the trimmed V and J ends, which lost 1 base and 6 bases, there was a span of 10 bases. Per germline, CDR1 SGHTA and CDR2 FQGNSA. The CDR3 loop is CASSLVRQSNEQFF. CDR3 in DNA: TGTGCCAGCAGCTTAGTCCGACAGTCCAATGAGCAGTTCTTC.

The gene calls are TRBV6-5 and TRBJ1-4; 10 bases are shared with TRBD1. Germline values: CDR1 MNHEY, CDR2 SVGAGI. This CDR3 contains 15 residues. V dropped 0 bases and J dropped 8; count of bases not matched to a gene: 3. The chain's CDR3 is CASSYSGTGVEKLFF. DNA of the CDR3: TGTGCCAGCAGTTACTCGGGGACAGGGGTGGAAAAACTGTTTTTT.

The J gene is TRBJ2-6, the V gene TRBV13; the D gene is possibly TRBD1 (6 bases). The V gene lost 5 bases and the J gene lost 3 bases, with 11 bases spanning the gap. The germline V gene has CDR1 PRHDT and CDR2 FYEKMQ (reference sequence). This CDR3 comprises 15 residues. The CDR3 DNA sequence: TGTGCCAGCAGCCAAGGGGGAAGTGGGGCCAACGTCCTGACTTTC. Protein product: CASSQGGSGANVLTF.

This chain joins TRBV9 and TRBJ2-1; 8 nucleotides line up with TRBD2. The CDR3 runs 19 residues. Germline loops: CDR1 SGDLS, CDR2 YYNGEE. V shed 0 bases, J shed 4 bases, and the junction held 15 bases outside the gene matches. CDR3 in DNA: TGTGCCAGCAGCGTAGGGGCAGCGGGGGCCCTCCCGCAATACAATGAGCAGTTCTTC. Protein product: CASSVGAAGALPQYNEQFF.

The chain employs TRBV28 and TRBJ1-2, with TRBD1 matching 7 bases. Germline CDR1 reads MDHEN; CDR2 reads SYDVKM. The CDR3 loop spans 16 amino acids. Germline trimming cut 4 bases from V and 2 bases from J; bases unmatched to any gene: 10. CDR3 region: CASSSMTGSPNYGYTF. CDR3 DNA sequence: TGTGCCAGCAGTTCGATGACAGGGAGCCCAAACTATGGCTACACCTTC.

The V and J genes are TRBV11-3 and TRBJ1-3; 7 nucleotides agree with TRBD1. With 5 bases clipped from V and 4 bases from J, the junction kept 2 bases outside the gene matches. This CDR3 spans 13 amino acids. Per the germline V gene, CDR1 is SGHNT and CDR2 is YENEEA. The CDR3 reads CASSPTGGNTIYF. The CDR3 DNA follows: TGTGCCAGCAGCCCGACAGGGGGAAACACCATATATTTT.

The table lists this clone with a few counts. The V and J genes are TRBV5-6 and TRBJ1-1, with a possible D match to TRBD1 (6 bases). The V gene lost 0 bases and the J gene lost 8 bases, with 14 bases spanning the gap. CDR1 and CDR2 (germline): SGHDT, YYEEEE. CDR3 size: 14 residues. For the CDR3, the DNA is TGTGCCAGCAGCTTGGTCGACCCAGGGGAAGAAGCTTTCTTT. This gives the protein CASSLVDPGEEAFF. Drawing the rest from reference TRBV5-6 and TRBJ1-1, the complete variable domain is DAGVTQSPTHLIKTRGQQVTLRCSPKSGHDTVSWYQQALGQGPQFIFQYYEEEERQRGNFPDRFSGHQFPNYSSELNVNALLLGDSALYLCASSLVDPGEEAFFGQGTRLTVV.

The rearrangement uses TRBV29-1 and TRBJ2-1, with 9 bases identical to TRBD1. This CDR3 is 15 amino acids long. V was clipped by 1 base and J by 8 bases; unmatched bases: 9. The germline V gene has CDR1 SQVTM and CDR2 ANQGSEA. For the CDR3, the DNA is TGCAGCGTTGAAGGACGGGGGACAGGGAGGGATGAGCAGTTCTTC. It encodes CSVEGRGTGRDEQFF.

In this sample, this clone turned up once. This chain connects TRBV11-1 to TRBJ1-1; no clear D gene. The CDR3 spans 14 residues. Germline-derived CDR1 and CDR2 are SGHAT and FQDESV (reference sequence). Trimming cost V 5 bases and J 1 base, with 11 bases left between them. CDR3 sequence: CASSPAGRNTEAFF. CDR3 sequence (DNA): TGTGCCAGCAGCCCAGCGGGTAGGAACACTGAAGCTTTCTTT.

This rearrangement joins TRBV2 to TRBJ1-1, with TRBD1 matching over 8 bases. The ends lost 8 bases at V and 5 bases at J; junction bases unmatched: 1. Germline CDR1 SNHLY, CDR2 FYNNEI. This CDR3 has 11 residues. The CDR3 is CASGQGTEAFF. In DNA, the CDR3 is TGTGCCAGCGGACAGGGAACTGAAGCTTTCTTT.

This clone has a single count. The chain couples TRBV2 to TRBJ1-6; D might be TRBD1 (6 bases). CDR3 size: 15 residues. Germline CDR1 and CDR2: SNHLY and FYNNEI. V was pared by 5 bases and J by 6 bases, with 14 bases between. CDR3: CASSIEQGSNSPLHF. CDR3 nucleotides: TGTGCCAGCAGTATCGAACAGGGATCTAATTCACCCCTCCACTTT.

This chain uses TRBV5-4 with TRBJ1-1, with 9 bases matching TRBD1. The CDR3 spans 15 residues. The germline CDR1 and CDR2 sequences are SGHNT and YYREEE (reference sequence). With 4 bases clipped from V and 2 bases from J, the junction kept 6 bases outside the gene matches. The CDR3 loop reads CASSPRDRENTEAFF. For the CDR3, the DNA is TGTGCCAGCAGCCCACGGGACAGGGAAAACACTGAAGCTTTCTTT.

The chain uses TRBV7-6 and TRBJ1-1, with a weak D call TRBD1 (6 bases). This CDR3 is built from 14 residues. V shed 5 bases and J shed 4 bases, with 14 bases lying between them. Looked up from germline, CDR1 is SGHVS and CDR2 is FNYEAQ. CDR3 protein: CASSNARGATEAFF. CDR3 bases: TGTGCCAGCAGCAACGCCCGGGGGGCCACTGAAGCTTTCTTT.

This rearrangement joins TRBV27 to TRBJ2-7; TRBD2 aligns across 8 bases. The germline V gene has CDR1 MNHEY and CDR2 SMNVEV (reference sequence). V lost 2 bases, J lost 0 bases, and 3 bases stayed unmatched. The CDR3 sequence is 15 residues long. The CDR3 region has the DNA TGTGCCAGCAGTTTAGCGGGGGGACTCTCCTACGAGCAGTACTTC. This translates into CASSLAGGLSYEQYF.

This clone was observed a few times. The chain couples TRBV18 to TRBJ1-6; TRBD1 aligns across 7 bases. J gave up 7 bases and V 1 base, and 1 base lay outside the gene matches. This CDR3 region has 14 residues. Germline V lookup: CDR1 KGHSH, CDR2 LQKENI. This CDR3 reads CASSPQGANSPLHF. CDR3 sequence (DNA): TGTGCCAGCTCACCACAGGGGGCGAATTCACCCCTCCACTTT.

This sequence joins TRBV18 and TRBJ1-4; 12 bases fit TRBD1. Germline V CDR1 and CDR2: KGHSH, LQKENI. Germline trimming cut 3 bases from V and 7 bases from J; bases unmatched to any gene: 3. This CDR3 contains 15 residues. The CDR3 is CASSPGTGGSEKLFF. The CDR3 DNA reads as TGTGCCAGCTCACCCGGGACAGGGGGCAGTGAAAAACTGTTTTTT.

This clone was observed a few times. CDR3 loop: CASSMTGNTEAFF. CDR3 in DNA: TGTGCCAGCAGTATGACGGGAAACACTGAAGCTTTCTTT. This rearrangement joins TRBV2 to TRBJ1-1; D not resolved. Germline lookup yields CDR1 SNHLY and CDR2 FYNNEI. The CDR3 has 13 residues. V was trimmed by 5 bases and J by 2 bases, leaving 9 bases between them.